This TCR beta chain was sequenced for a study of T cell changes during pregnancy in multiple sclerosis. Libraries were prepared by immunoSEQ multiplex PCR; TCRdb keeps only in-frame clonotypes and omits some of them. The table includes about 80,000 clones, just over 90% detected once. CDR1 and CDR2 (germline): SGHRS, YFSETQ. The CDR3 length is 13 residues. V was shortened by 4 bases and J by 5 bases, with 9 bases between the two germline ends. This chain uses TRBV5-1 with TRBJ1-4; TRBD1 might be the D (6 bases). The sample consisted of peripheral blood, taken before pregnancy. The receptor's source is a female donor with multiple sclerosis, enrolled in a pregnancy study. The CDR3: CASSQGQNEKLFF. The CDR3 region has the DNA TGCGCCAGCAGCCAAGGACAGAATGAAAAACTGTTTTTT.